The rows below give T cell receptor beta chains drawn from one sample of a study of cytomegalovirus exposure and HLA in healthy donors. Only in-frame clones appear in the TCRdb table, and some are missing; sequencing was by immunoSEQ multiplex PCR. The table lists fewer than 75,000 clones, over 70% of them singletons. Material: PBMCs. The receptors come from a man aged 65 to 85 in good health and CMV-seronegative. CDR3s include the opening cysteine and the closing phenylalanine or tryptophan. A D gene is named only where the DNA matches it firmly. Part of the rows lack a size; the others show once, few, many or a class for expanded clones.

>TRBV7-9|NA|TRBJ1-1|few
TGTGCCAGCAGCTTAGTCATCACTGAAGCTTTCTTT
CASSLVITEAFF
>TRBV5-1|TRBD1|TRBJ1-3|NA
TGCGCCAGCAGCTCCGGACAGGAGGGTAAATTGGGAAACACCATATATTTT
CASSSGQEGKLGNTIYF
>TRBV5-4|TRBD1|TRBJ1-1|few
TGTGCCAGCAGCTTGGCAACAGGGGGGGACACTGAAGCTTTCTTT
CASSLATGGDTEAFF
>TRBV15|NA|TRBJ1-5|NA
TGTGCCACCAGCAGAGTAATTTCTGGGCTGGGCAATCAGCCCCAGCATTTT
CATSRVISGLGNQPQHF
>TRBV7-8|TRBD1|TRBJ2-3|NA
TGTGCCAGCAGCTTCCCCGCCACACAGGGGGCGACGCAGTATTTT
CASSFPATQGATQYF
>TRBV5-4|TRBD1|TRBJ1-2|once
TGTGCCAGCAGCTTCCGGGACAGGGGAAACTATGGCTACACCTTC
CASSFRDRGNYGYTF
>TRBV5-1|NA|TRBJ1-5|NA
TGCGCCAGCAGCTTGGCCTTGGGCCAGCCCCAGCATTTT
CASSLALGQPQHF
>TRBV6-1|NA|TRBJ2-5|NA
TGTGCCAGCAGTGCTACAGGGTTCGACCAAGAGACCCAGTACTTC
CASSATGFDQETQYF
>TRBV4-3|TRBD2|TRBJ2-2|NA
TGCGCCAGCAGCCAAGATCCGGGACTAGTTGATCAGGGTTCAGGGAACGGGGAGCTGTTTTTT
CASSQDPGLVDQGSGNGELFF
>TRBV7-9|TRBD1|TRBJ1-1|NA
TGTGCCAGCAGCTTAGAGACCCTGGGACAGGGTAGCACTGAAGCTTTCTTT
CASSLETLGQGSTEAFF